This is a list of T cell receptor beta chains from one sample in a study of T cell repertoires in cytomegalovirus infection. TCRdb reprocessed the reads with MiXCR, giving one entry per CDR3 protein. The sample lists about half a million distinct CDR3 sequences, 42% occurring once. No antigen is known for these receptors. The sample was cultured PBMCs, taken from culture after CMV antigen stimulation. Every receptor here comes from a human donor in good health (CMV status not recorded). Some clones in this sample may be carry-over from other donors' samples. Both conserved end residues are trimmed from each CDR3. A D gene is named only where the DNA matches it firmly.

cdr3_length | j_call | v_call | d_call | cdr3_aa
13 | TRBJ1-5 | TRBV7-2 | . | ASSLVQGNNQPQH
12 | TRBJ1-1 | TRBV5-4 | TRBD1 | ASSRPGGGTEAF
14 | TRBJ1-1 | TRBV7-6 | . | ASSLYAGGGNTEAF
8 | TRBJ2-7 | TRBV20-1 | . | SARDYEQY
12 | TRBJ2-2 | TRBV12-3/TRBV12-4 | . | ATAWGPNTGELF
13 | TRBJ2-3 | TRBV5-5 | . | ASRPGRMVTDTQY
15 | TRBJ2-5 | TRBV12-3/TRBV12-4 | TRBD2 | ASSPYGLAGGGVTQY
17 | TRBJ2-2 | TRBV6-6 | TRBD2 | ASSYSKFLAGGRPGELF
16 | TRBJ1-1 | TRBV4-2 | . | ASSQDRRRGPLNTEAF
14 | TRBJ2-2 | TRBV12-3/TRBV12-4 | . | ASTNRGTKRTGELF
13 | TRBJ2-3 | TRBV5-1 | TRBD1 | ASSWRTGSADTQY
11 | TRBJ2-7 | TRBV27 | . | ASRRDGPYEQY
12 | TRBJ2-1 | TRBV4-1 | TRBD2 | ASSLDPAGAEQF
17 | TRBJ2-2 | TRBV20-1 | TRBD2 | SARDTGASGSGNTGELF
12 | TRBJ2-7 | TRBV6-6 | TRBD1 | ASSHAGTGVEQY
12 | TRBJ1-5 | TRBV11-2 | . | ASSPTAGATAQH
11 | TRBJ1-1 | TRBV12-3/TRBV12-4 | . | ASRKEVNTEAF
13 | TRBJ2-7 | TRBV6-2/TRBV6-3 | TRBD2 | ASKSGLAGSYEQY
14 | TRBJ2-1 | TRBV7-6 | . | ASSPLGATTYNEQF
10 | TRBJ1-1 | TRBV7-4 | . | ASQGLNTEAF
12 | TRBJ2-7 | TRBV7-2 | TRBD1 | ASRPTGGSYEQY
11 | TRBJ2-3 | TRBV20-1 | . | SARELTHDTQY
13 | TRBJ2-5 | TRBV6-6 | . | ASSFAGNVEETQY
13 | TRBJ2-2 | TRBV6-2/TRBV6-3 | TRBD2 | ASGRERRQVGELF
11 | TRBJ2-7 | TRBV28 | . | ASSFRGVYEQY
15 | TRBJ2-5 | TRBV28 | . | ASSLVTGTPGTETQY
13 | TRBJ2-5 | TRBV5-4 | . | ASKPGNTYQETQY
12 | TRBJ1-1 | TRBV6-5 | . | ASSSNTENTEAF
11 | TRBJ1-1 | TRBV9 | . | ASSVGVRTEAF
12 | TRBJ2-2 | TRBV6-2/TRBV6-3 | TRBD2 | ASGTSGGTGELF
11 | TRBJ1-2 | TRBV7-2 | . | ASSPAGYYGYT
11 | TRBJ1-2 | TRBV19 | . | ASSLNREYGYT
14 | TRBJ1-4 | TRBV7-9 | . | ASSSSTVATNEKLF
13 | TRBJ2-7 | TRBV7-6 | TRBD2 | ASSWTSGPSYEQY
9 | TRBJ2-1 | TRBV20-1 | TRBD1 | SAGGSSEQF
13 | TRBJ2-6 | TRBV7-6 | TRBD1 | VSSTGASGANVLT
17 | TRBJ1-3 | TRBV7-6 | . | ASSLTEVGFKSSGNTIY
13 | TRBJ2-5 | TRBV11-3 | TRBD1 | ASSANRGQGETQY
12 | TRBJ1-4 | TRBV6-6 | TRBD1 | ASSVRGNDEKLF
15 | TRBJ1-6 | TRBV7-6 | TRBD1 | ASSLGDRFSYNSPLH
14 | TRBJ1-5 | TRBV2 | . | ASSEEQEYSNQPQH
11 | TRBJ1-5 | TRBV3-1 | . | ASSSAGDQPQH
13 | TRBJ2-7 | TRBV4-3 | TRBD1 | ASSRGQGLGYEQY
12 | TRBJ2-1 | TRBV20-1 | . | SAPGSGAYNEQF
13 | TRBJ1-2 | TRBV6-2/TRBV6-3 | TRBD1 | ASSHRDRGNYGYT
11 | TRBJ1-4 | TRBV24-1 | . | ATSDSFHEKLF
10 | TRBJ2-2 | TRBV10-3 | . | AISGSTGELF
16 | TRBJ2-2 | TRBV28 | . | ASGPSGGLKGDTGELF